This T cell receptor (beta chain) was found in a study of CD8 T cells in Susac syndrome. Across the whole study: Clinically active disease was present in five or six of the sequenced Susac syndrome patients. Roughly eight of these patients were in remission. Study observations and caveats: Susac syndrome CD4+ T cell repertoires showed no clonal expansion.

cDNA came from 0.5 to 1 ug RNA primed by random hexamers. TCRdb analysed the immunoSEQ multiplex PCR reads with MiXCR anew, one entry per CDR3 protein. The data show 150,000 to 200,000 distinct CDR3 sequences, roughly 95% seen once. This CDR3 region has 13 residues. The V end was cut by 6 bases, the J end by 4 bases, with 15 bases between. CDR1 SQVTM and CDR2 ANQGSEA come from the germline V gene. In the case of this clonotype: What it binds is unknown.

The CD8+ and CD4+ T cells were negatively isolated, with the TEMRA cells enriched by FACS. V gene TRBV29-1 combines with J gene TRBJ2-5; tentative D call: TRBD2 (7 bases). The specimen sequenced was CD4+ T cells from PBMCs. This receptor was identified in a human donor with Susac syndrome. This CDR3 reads CSVTGGGTETQYF. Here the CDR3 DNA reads TGCAGCGTCACTGGCGGGGGCACAGAGACCCAGTACTTC.